Each of the 26 T cell receptor beta chains below was sequenced from the same sample in a study of blood T cell repertoires in COVID-19. The assay was immunoSEQ multiplex PCR, and TCRdb's table has in-frame clones only and misses some. The profile covers roughly 87,000 clones, with around 88% appearing a single time and roughly 8% taken by the ten largest. Sequencing was performed on peripheral blood. The source of these receptors is a man aged 45-65 years with active COVID-19.

This rearrangement joins TRBV28 to TRBJ2-4, with TRBD2 matching 7 bases. The CDR3 has 18 amino acids. The V and J ends lost 3 bases and 0 bases, in that order; junction bases with no gene match: 11. Germline V gives CDR1 MDHEN, CDR2 SYDVKM. As DNA, the CDR3 is TGTGCCAGCAGTTTCAAATCGCTAGCGGTACTAGCCAAAAACATTCAGTACTTC. Translating it yields CASSFKSLAVLAKNIQYF.

CDR3 sequence (DNA): TGTGCCAGCAGCTTAGCGTCAGGGGTTCGGGAGACCCAGTACTTC. Translation: CASSLASGVRETQYF. The chain couples TRBV11-2 to TRBJ2-5; perhaps TRBD1 as D (6 bases). Trimming pared 1 base from V and 5 bases from J, leaving 14 bases between. CDR3 size: 15 residues. Per the germline V gene, CDR1 is SGHAT and CDR2 is FQNNGV.

This chain connects TRBV5-6 to TRBJ2-6, with unresolved D. V was trimmed by 0 bases and J by 5 bases, leaving 12 bases between them. Germline CDR1 reads SGHDT; CDR2 reads YYEEEE. There are 16 residues in the CDR3. The CDR3, as DNA: TGTGCCAGCAGCTTGGGCGGCCGCGGTCGGGCCAACGTCCTGACTTTC. Protein: CASSLGGRGRANVLTF.

The chain is built from TRBV11-1 and TRBJ1-2; TRBD1 aligns across 7 bases. CDR1 is SGHAT and CDR2 is FQDESV in the germline V gene (reference sequence). This CDR3 contains 15 residues. V lost 1 base to trimming and J lost 0 bases; unmatched junction nucleotides: 2. This CDR3 is CASSLVGTANYGYTF. The CDR3 coding sequence is TGTGCCAGCAGCTTAGTAGGGACAGCTAACTATGGCTACACCTTC.

This rearrangement joins TRBV5-1 to TRBJ2-5; 15 nucleotides match TRBD2. V was pared by 4 bases and J by 2 bases, with 3 bases of the junction left unmatched. The CDR3 is 16 amino acids. Germline V gives CDR1 SGHRS, CDR2 YFSETQ. Here the CDR3 reads CASSGLAGGWQETQYF. CDR3 bases: TGCGCCAGCAGCGGACTAGCGGGGGGGTGGCAAGAGACCCAGTACTTC.

In its sample, this clone was seen once. The genes are TRBV6-5 and TRBJ2-7, with TRBD1 matching 7 bases. There are 13 residues in the CDR3. Unmatched junction bases numbered 5, after V lost 3 bases and J lost 6 bases. CDR1 MNHEY and CDR2 SVGAGI come from the germline V gene. CDR3 sequence reads: CASSYEAGGEQYF. For the CDR3, the DNA is TGTGCCAGCAGTTATGAGGCAGGGGGCGAGCAGTACTTC.

This chain links TRBV9 with TRBJ2-5, with D possibly being TRBD1 (6 bases). Deletions cut 0 bases from V and 7 bases from J, with 16 bases between. From germline, CDR1 is SGDLS and CDR2 YYNGEE. This CDR3 comprises 15 residues. The CDR3 spells CASSVAVGTRGTQYF. The CDR3 bases are TGTGCCAGCAGCGTAGCGGTGGGGACCAGGGGGACCCAGTACTTC.

V and J are TRBV28 and TRBJ2-7; 14 bases line up with TRBD2. The CDR3 consists of 15 residues. V lost 5 bases and J lost 2; bases outside the gene matches: 2. Germline CDR1 reads MDHEN; CDR2 reads SYDVKM. The CDR3 nucleotides read TGTGCCAGCAGTGAGACTAGCGGGGGGGCCTACGAGCAGTACTTC. It is translated as CASSETSGGAYEQYF.

This clone is a singleton in its sample. This rearrangement joins TRBV28 to TRBJ2-1; the match to TRBD1 covers 8 bases. Per the germline V gene, CDR1 is MDHEN and CDR2 is SYDVKM. The trim removed 8 bases at V and 6 bases at J, leaving 9 bases unmatched. CDR3 length: 14 residues. The CDR3 is CASGPSTGGNEQFF. CDR3 DNA: TGTGCCAGCGGTCCTTCCACAGGGGGCAATGAGCAGTTCTTC.

The rearrangement uses TRBV2 and TRBJ2-7; D remains unclear. Trimming took off 5 bases at V and 4 bases at J, with 6 bases between the two ends. Germline V gene data show CDR1 as SNHLY and CDR2 as FYNNEI. This CDR3 comprises 11 residues. CDR3 DNA: TGTGCCAGCAGTCCATTTTACGAGCAGTACTTC. Translated: CASSPFYEQYF.

This chain joins TRBV7-9 and TRBJ1-1; D is ambiguous. CDR3 length: 12 residues. V lost 5 bases and J lost 5, with 9 bases in between. Germline assignment: CDR1 SEHNR and CDR2 FQNEAQ (reference sequence). In DNA form, the CDR3 reads TGTGCCAGCAGCAATTGGCAGACTGAAGCTTTCTTT. Translated: CASSNWQTEAFF.

CDR3 nucleotide sequence: TGTGCCAGCAGCCATCGCTGGGACAACACAGATACGCAGTATTTT. Its protein is CASSHRWDNTDTQYF. This chain links TRBV6-5 with TRBJ2-3, with D tentatively TRBD1 (6 bases). Trimming stripped 6 bases from V and 2 bases from J, with 15 bases between. CDR3 length: 15 amino acids. CDR1 is MNHEY, CDR2 SVGAGI, per germline.

The chain joins TRBV5-1 to TRBJ1-3, with 8 bases matching TRBD1. The germline CDR1 and CDR2 sequences are SGHRS and YFSETQ. The CDR3 contains 16 residues. V shed 5 bases, J shed 0 bases, and the junction held 7 bases outside the gene matches. This CDR3 reads CASRYLGQGSGNTIYF. The CDR3 nucleotides are TGCGCCAGCAGATACCTCGGACAGGGCTCTGGAAACACCATATATTTT. The full variable domain, completed using reference TRBV5-1 and TRBJ1-3, is KAGVTQTPRYLIKTRGQQVTLSCSPISGHRSVSWYQQTPGQGLQFLFEYFSETQRNKGNFPGRFSGRQFSNSRSEMNVSTLELGDSALYLCASRYLGQGSGNTIYFGEGSWLTVV.

The V call is TRBV5-1, the J call TRBJ2-5, with D unclear. The CDR3 sequence is 16 residues long. V dropped 2 bases and J dropped 2 bases, with 16 bases sitting between them. CDR1 and CDR2 (germline): SGHRS, YFSETQ. CDR3 sequence (DNA): TGCGCCAGCAGCTTAACATGGAGCTCCGCTCAAGAGACCCAGTACTTC. Translating it yields CASSLTWSSAQETQYF.

By its share, this clone is medium-sized (0.01 to 0.1%). The V call is TRBV24-1, the J call TRBJ1-4, with D uncertain. Germline CDR1 is KGHDR and CDR2 is SFDVKD. With 2 bases removed from V and 7 bases from J, the gap between germline ends came to 16 bases. This CDR3 contains 16 residues. This CDR3 is CATSDSRRGSGEKLFF. The CDR3 DNA reads TGTGCCACCAGTGATTCTCGACGCGGAAGTGGTGAAAAACTGTTTTTT.

The CDR3 DNA reads TGCGCCAGCAGCCCAGGGGCGGGGGGATACGAGCAGTACTTC. This sequence encodes CASSPGAGGYEQYF. The chain combines TRBV5-1 with TRBJ2-7; the match to TRBD2 covers 8 bases. V shed 4 bases, J shed 4 bases, and the junction held 7 bases outside the gene matches. The CDR3 is 14 residues long. Germline V gives CDR1 SGHRS, CDR2 YFSETQ. Full variable domain (missing parts from reference TRBV5-1 and TRBJ2-7): KAGVTQTPRYLIKTRGQQVTLSCSPISGHRSVSWYQQTPGQGLQFLFEYFSETQRNKGNFPGRFSGRQFSNSRSEMNVSTLELGDSALYLCASSPGAGGYEQYFGPGTRLTVT.

The rearrangement joins TRBV11-3 to TRBJ2-6; 7 nucleotides line up with TRBD1. Per germline, CDR1 SGHNT and CDR2 YENEEA. V was pared by 5 bases and J by 2 bases, with 6 bases of the junction left unmatched. This CDR3 has 16 residues. In nucleotides, the CDR3 is TGTGCCAGCAGCGCAAGACAGGGTGCTGGGGCCAACGTCCTGACTTTC. Translating it yields CASSARQGAGANVLTF. The variable domain in full, completed from reference TRBV11-3 and TRBJ2-6, reads EAGVVQSPRYKIIEKKQPVAFWCNPISGHNTLYWYLQNLGQGPELLIRYENEEAVDDSQLPKDRFSAERLKGVDSTLKIQPAELGDSAVYLCASSARQGAGANVLTFGAGSRLTVL.

This chain connects TRBV2 to TRBJ2-5; 8 nucleotides match TRBD1. There are 15 residues in the CDR3. CDR1 is SNHLY, CDR2 FYNNEI, per germline. The V gene end was trimmed by 4 bases and the J gene end by 0 bases; junction bases not matched to a gene: 4. CDR3 region: CASSADRANQETQYF. The CDR3 DNA reads TGTGCCAGCAGTGCGGACAGGGCGAACCAAGAGACCCAGTACTTC. The whole variable domain, filled in from reference TRBV2 and TRBJ2-5, reads EPEVTQTPSHQVTQMGQEVILRCVPISNHLYFYWYRQILGQKVEFLVSFYNNEISEKSEIFDDQFSVERPDGSNFTLKIRSTKLEDSAMYFCASSADRANQETQYFGPGTRLLVL.

The chain links TRBV11-1 to TRBJ2-7, with D hard to call. V was cut by 3 bases and J by 2 bases, with 8 bases left in between. CDR1 is SGHAT and CDR2 is FQDESV in the germline V gene (reference sequence). The CDR3 spans 13 residues. As DNA, the CDR3 is TGTGCCAGCAGCTTTGGCGGAACCTACGAGCAGTACTTC. Protein: CASSFGGTYEQYF.

The CDR3 sequence: CASRPGLAHNEQFF. The CDR3 DNA reads TGTGCCAGCAGACCGGGACTAGCCCACAATGAGCAGTTCTTC. The V and J genes are TRBV28 and TRBJ2-1; 9 bases are a match to TRBD2. V dropped 6 bases and J dropped 5; count of bases not matched to a gene: 5. This CDR3 is 14 amino acids long. The germline gives CDR1 MDHEN, CDR2 SYDVKM. Using reference TRBV28 and TRBJ2-1 for the parts outside the CDR3, the full variable domain is DVKVTQSSRYLVKRTGEKVFLECVQDMDHENMFWYRQDPGLGLRLIYFSYDVKMKEKGDIPEGYSVSREKKERFSLILESASTNQTSMYLCASRPGLAHNEQFFGPGTRLTVL.

This chain connects TRBV5-1 to TRBJ2-5, with 7 bases lining up with TRBD2. The CDR3 spans 14 residues. Germline values: CDR1 SGHRS, CDR2 YFSETQ. The V and J ends lost 0 bases and 7 bases, in that order; junction bases with no gene match: 6. The CDR3, as DNA: TGCGCCAGCAGCTTGGGACTAGCTGGGGGGACCCAGTACTTC. Translated, it gives CASSLGLAGGTQYF.

This chain connects TRBV18 to TRBJ2-1, with D perhaps matching TRBD2 (5 bases). In germline, CDR1 is KGHSH, CDR2 LQKENI. The CDR3 consists of 12 residues. V was clipped by 3 bases and J by 9 bases, with 9 bases between them. The CDR3 bases are TGTGCCAGCTCACCTGAAGGGAGTGAGCAGTTCTTC. It yields the protein CASSPEGSEQFF.

The J gene is TRBJ1-1, the V gene TRBV18; D ambiguous. This CDR3 has 15 residues. Looked up from germline, CDR1 is KGHSH and CDR2 is LQKENI. V was clipped by 3 bases and J by 5 bases, with 16 bases between them. The CDR3 DNA is TGTGCCAGCTCACCGGCGGGCCCTTCGACGACTGAAGCTTTCTTT. Its protein product is CASSPAGPSTTEAFF.

The chain couples TRBV9 to TRBJ2-2; TRBD1 is a possible D gene (6 bases). The CDR3 loop spans 15 amino acids. The V gene's germline CDR1 is SGDLS and CDR2 YYNGEE. V was trimmed by 3 bases and J by 0 bases, leaving 9 bases between them. The CDR3: CASSEGVTNTGELFF. In nucleotides, the CDR3 is TGTGCCAGCAGCGAGGGGGTGACGAACACCGGGGAGCTGTTTTTT.

The gene calls are TRBV5-5 and TRBJ1-6, with D possibly matching TRBD1 (6 bases). Germline loops: CDR1 SGHKS, CDR2 YYEKEE (reference sequence). The CDR3 consists of 14 residues. V was pared by 4 bases and J by 8 bases, with 13 bases between. This chain's CDR3 is CASSPVDRHSPLHF. Written as DNA, the CDR3 is TGTGCCAGCAGCCCCGTGGACAGACATTCACCCCTCCACTTT.

The CDR3 protein is CASSLFSGDTQYF. CDR3 coding DNA: TGTGCCAGCAGTTTATTTTCGGGAGATACGCAGTATTTT. V gene TRBV28 combines with J gene TRBJ2-3, with D uncertain. CDR1 and CDR2 (germline): MDHEN, SYDVKM. The V and J ends lost 1 base and 5 bases respectively, with 7 bases between them. This CDR3 is 13 amino acids long.